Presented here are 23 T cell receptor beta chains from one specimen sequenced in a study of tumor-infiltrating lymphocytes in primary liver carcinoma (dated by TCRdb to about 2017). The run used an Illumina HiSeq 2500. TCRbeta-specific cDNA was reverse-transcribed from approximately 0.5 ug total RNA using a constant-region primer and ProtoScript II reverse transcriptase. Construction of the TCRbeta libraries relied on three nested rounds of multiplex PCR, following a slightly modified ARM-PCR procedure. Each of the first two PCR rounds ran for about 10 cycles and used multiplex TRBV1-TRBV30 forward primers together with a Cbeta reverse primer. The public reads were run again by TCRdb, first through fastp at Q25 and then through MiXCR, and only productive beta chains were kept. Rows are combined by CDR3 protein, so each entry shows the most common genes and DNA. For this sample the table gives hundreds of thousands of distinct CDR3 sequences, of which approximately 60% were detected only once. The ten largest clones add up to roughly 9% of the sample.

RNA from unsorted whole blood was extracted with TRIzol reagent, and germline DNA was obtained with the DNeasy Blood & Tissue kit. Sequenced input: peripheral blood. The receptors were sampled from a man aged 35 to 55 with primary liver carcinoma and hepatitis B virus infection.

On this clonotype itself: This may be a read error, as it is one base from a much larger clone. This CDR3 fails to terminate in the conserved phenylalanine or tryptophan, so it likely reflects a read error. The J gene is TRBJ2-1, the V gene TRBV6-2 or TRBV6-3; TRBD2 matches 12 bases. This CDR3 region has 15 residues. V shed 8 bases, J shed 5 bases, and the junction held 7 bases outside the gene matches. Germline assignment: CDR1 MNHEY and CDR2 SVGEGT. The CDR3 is CASRSSGGAHNEQFY. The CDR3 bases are TGTGCCAGCCGCTCTAGCGGGGGGGCACACAATGAGCAGTTCTAC.

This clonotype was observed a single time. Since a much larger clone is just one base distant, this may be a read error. This CDR3 reads CASSFALNQPQHF. In DNA form, the CDR3 reads TGCGCCAGCAGTTTTGCTCTCAATCAGCCCCAGCATTTT. V gene TRBV4-1 combines with J gene TRBJ1-5; no reliable D call. The germline V gene encodes CDR1 MGHRA and CDR2 YSYEKL. Trimming removed 6 bases at V and 3 bases at J, with 9 bases between. CDR3 length equals 13 residues.

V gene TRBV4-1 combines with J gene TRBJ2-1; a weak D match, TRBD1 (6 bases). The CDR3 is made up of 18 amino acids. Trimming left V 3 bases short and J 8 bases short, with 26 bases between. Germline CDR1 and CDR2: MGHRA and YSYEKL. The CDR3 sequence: CASSHTDPTGAAGYEQFF. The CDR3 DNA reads TGCGCCAGCAGCCATACCGACCCGACAGGCGCCGCTGGATATGAGCAGTTCTTC.

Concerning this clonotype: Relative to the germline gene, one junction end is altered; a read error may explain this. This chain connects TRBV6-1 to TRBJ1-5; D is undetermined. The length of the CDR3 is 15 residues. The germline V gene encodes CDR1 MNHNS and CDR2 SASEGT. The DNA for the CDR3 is TGTGTCAGCAGTCTTCCCCCCGGGAGCAATCAGCCCCAGCATTTT. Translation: CVSSLPPGSNQPQHF.

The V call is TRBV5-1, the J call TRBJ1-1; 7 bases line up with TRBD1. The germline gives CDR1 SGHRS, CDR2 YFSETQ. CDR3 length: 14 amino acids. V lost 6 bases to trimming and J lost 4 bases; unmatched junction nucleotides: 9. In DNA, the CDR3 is TGCGCCAGCAATCTACAGGGGACGGGCACTGAAGCTTTCTTT. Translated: CASNLQGTGTEAFF.

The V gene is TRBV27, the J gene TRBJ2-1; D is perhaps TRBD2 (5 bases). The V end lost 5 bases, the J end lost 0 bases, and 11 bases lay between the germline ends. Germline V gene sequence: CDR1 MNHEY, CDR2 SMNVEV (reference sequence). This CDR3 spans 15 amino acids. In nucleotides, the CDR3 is TGTGCCAGCAGTATAACGGGGAGCTCCTACAATGAGCAGTTCTTC. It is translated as CASSITGSSYNEQFF.

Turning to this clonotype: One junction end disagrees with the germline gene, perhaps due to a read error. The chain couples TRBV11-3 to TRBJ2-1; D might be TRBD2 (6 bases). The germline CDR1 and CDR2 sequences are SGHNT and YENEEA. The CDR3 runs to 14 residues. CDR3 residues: CASTLVGGYNEQFF. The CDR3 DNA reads TGTGCCAGCACCTTAGTTGGGGGGTACAATGAGCAATTCTTC.

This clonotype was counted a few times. In nucleotides, the CDR3 is TGTGCCAGCAGTTACTCGGGAAGCGGGAGTACCCATGAGCAGTTCTTC. Its translation: CASSYSGSGSTHEQFF. This chain joins TRBV6-6 and TRBJ2-1; 8 bases fit TRBD2. CDR1 MNHNY and CDR2 SVGAGI come from the germline V gene (reference sequence). This CDR3 region has 16 residues. V lost 0 bases to trimming and J lost 8 bases; unmatched junction nucleotides: 9.

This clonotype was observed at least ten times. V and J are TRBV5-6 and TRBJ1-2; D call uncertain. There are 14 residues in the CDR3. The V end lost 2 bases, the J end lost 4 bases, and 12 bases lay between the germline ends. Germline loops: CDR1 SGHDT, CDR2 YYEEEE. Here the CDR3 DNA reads TGTGCCAGCAGCTTAATGACGGGGTCCTATGGCTACACCTTC. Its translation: CASSLMTGSYGYTF.

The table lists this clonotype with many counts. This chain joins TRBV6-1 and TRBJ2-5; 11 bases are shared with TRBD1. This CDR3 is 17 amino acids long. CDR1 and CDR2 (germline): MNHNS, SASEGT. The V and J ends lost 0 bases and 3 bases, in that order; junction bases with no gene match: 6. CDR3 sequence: CASSEAHWTGGKETQYF. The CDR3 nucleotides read TGTGCCAGCAGTGAAGCGCATTGGACAGGGGGCAAAGAGACCCAGTACTTC.

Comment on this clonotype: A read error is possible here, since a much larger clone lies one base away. As DNA, the CDR3 is TGCAGCGTTGGAGGCAGGCGCACTAGCGGGAATCCGTACAATGAGCAGTTCTTC. Residues: CSVGGRRTSGNPYNEQFF. The chain recombines TRBV29-1 with TRBJ2-1; 10 bases match TRBD2. After removal of 4 bases from V and 4 bases from J, the junction contained 16 bases not matched to a gene. The CDR3 spans 18 residues. CDR1 and CDR2 from the germline V gene are SQVTM and ANQGSEA.

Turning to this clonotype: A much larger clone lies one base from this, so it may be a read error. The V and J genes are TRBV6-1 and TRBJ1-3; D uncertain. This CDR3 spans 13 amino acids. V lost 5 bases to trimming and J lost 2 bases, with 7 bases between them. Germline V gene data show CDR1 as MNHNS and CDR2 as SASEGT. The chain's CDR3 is CASSKTAGNTIYF. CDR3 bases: TGTGCCAGCAGTAAAACAGCTGGAAACACCATATATTTT.

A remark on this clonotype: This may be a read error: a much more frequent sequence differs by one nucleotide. As DNA, the CDR3 is TGCGCCAGCATGGAAGGACAGGGATTCGGGACCCAGTACTTC. It translates to CASMEGQGFGTQYF. The rearrangement uses TRBV5-1 and TRBJ2-5; the match to TRBD1 covers 8 bases. Germline trimming cut 6 bases from V and 7 bases from J; bases unmatched to any gene: 11. Germline loops: CDR1 SGHRS, CDR2 YFSETQ. CDR3 length: 14 amino acids. Based on the CDR3 plus reference TRBV5-1 and TRBJ2-5, the full variable domain is KAGVTQTPRYLIKTRGQQVTLSCSPISGHRSVSWYQQTPGQGLQFLFEYFSETQRNKGNFPGRFSGRQFSNSRSEMNVSTLELGDSALYLCASMEGQGFGTQYFGPGTRLLVL.

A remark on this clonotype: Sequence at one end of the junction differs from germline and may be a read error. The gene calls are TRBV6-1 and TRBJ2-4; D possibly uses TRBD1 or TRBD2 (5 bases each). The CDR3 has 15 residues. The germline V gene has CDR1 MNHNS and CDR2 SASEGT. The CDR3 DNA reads TGTGCCATCAGTGAAGCGCCGGGGCCCGGAAACATTCAGTACTTC. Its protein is CAISEAPGPGNIQYF.

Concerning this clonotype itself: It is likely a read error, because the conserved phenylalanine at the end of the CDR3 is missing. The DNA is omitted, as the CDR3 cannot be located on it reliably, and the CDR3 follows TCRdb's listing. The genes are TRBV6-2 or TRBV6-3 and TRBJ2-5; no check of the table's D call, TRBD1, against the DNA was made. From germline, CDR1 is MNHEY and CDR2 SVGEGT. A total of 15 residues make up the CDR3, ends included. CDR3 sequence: CASSYLLAGGETHYS.

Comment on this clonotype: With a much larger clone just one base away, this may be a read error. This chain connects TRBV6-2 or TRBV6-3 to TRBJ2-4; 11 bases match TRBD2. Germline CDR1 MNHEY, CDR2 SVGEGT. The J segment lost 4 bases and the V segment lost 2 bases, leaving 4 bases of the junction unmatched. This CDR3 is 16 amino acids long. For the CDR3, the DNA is TGTGCCAGCAGTTACGAGACTAGCGGGACTAAAAACATTCAGTACTTC. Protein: CASSYETSGTKNIQYF.

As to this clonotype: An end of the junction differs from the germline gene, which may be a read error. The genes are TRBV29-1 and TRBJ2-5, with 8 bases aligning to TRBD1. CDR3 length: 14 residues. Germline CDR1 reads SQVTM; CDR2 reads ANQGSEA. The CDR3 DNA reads TGCAGCGTTGGAGAGAACAGGGGGGTTCGGACCCAGTATTTC. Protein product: CSVGENRGVRTQYF. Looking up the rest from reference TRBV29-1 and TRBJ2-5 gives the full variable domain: SAVISQKPSRDICQRGTSLTIQCQVDSQVTMMFWYRQQPGQSLTLIATANQGSEATYESGFVIDKFPISRPNLTFSTLTVSNMSPEDSSIYLCSVGENRGVRTQYFGPGTRLLVL.

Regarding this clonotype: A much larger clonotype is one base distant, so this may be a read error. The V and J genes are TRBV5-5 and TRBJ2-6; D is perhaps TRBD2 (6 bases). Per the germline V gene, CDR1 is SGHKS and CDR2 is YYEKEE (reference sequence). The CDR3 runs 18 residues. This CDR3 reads CASSREALTSSGSNVLTF. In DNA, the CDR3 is TGTGCCAGCAGCCGCGAAGCCCTTACTAGCTCTGGGTCCAACGTCCTGACTTTC.

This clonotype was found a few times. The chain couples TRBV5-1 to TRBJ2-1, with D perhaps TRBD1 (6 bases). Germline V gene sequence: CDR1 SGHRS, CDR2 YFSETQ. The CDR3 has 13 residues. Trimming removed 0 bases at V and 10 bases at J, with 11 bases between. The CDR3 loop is CASSLGQGQEQFF. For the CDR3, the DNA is TGCGCCAGCAGCTTGGGGCAGGGGCAAGAGCAGTTCTTC. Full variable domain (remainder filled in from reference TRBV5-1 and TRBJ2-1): KAGVTQTPRYLIKTRGQQVTLSCSPISGHRSVSWYQQTPGQGLQFLFEYFSETQRNKGNFPGRFSGRQFSNSRSEMNVSTLELGDSALYLCASSLGQGQEQFFGPGTRLTVL.

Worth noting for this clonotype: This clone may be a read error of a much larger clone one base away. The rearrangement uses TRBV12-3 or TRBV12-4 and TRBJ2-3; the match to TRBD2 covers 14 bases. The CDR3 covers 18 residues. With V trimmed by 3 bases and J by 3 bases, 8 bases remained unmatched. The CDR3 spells CASSFRSTSGRVTDTQYF. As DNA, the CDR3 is TGTGCCAGCAGTTTTAGGTCGACTAGCGGGAGGGTGACAGATACGCAGTATTTT.

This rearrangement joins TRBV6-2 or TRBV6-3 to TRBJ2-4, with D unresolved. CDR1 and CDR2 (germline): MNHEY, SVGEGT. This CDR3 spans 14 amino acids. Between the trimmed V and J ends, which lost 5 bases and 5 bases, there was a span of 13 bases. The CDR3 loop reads CASSRRVGENIQYF. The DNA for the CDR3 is TGTGCCAGCAGTCGTCGGGTGGGCGAAAACATTCAGTACTTC.

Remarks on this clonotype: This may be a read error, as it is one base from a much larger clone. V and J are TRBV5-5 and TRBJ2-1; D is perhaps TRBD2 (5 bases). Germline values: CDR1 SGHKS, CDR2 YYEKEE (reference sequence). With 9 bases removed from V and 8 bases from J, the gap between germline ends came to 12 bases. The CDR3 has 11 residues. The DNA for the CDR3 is TGTGCCACTATTGGGAGAGATGAGCAGTTCTTC. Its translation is CATIGRDEQFF.

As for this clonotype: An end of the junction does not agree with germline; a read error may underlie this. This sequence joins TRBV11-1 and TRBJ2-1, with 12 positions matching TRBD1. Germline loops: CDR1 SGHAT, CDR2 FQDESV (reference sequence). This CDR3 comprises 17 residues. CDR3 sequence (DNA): TGTGCCAGCAGCTCAGGGGGGGACAGGGGGCTCAACGATGAACAGTTCTTC. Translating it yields CASSSGGDRGLNDEQFF.